The next 24 T cell receptor beta chains were all read from a single sample in a study of T cells after somatic rescue of genetic block. The table came from immunoSEQ multiplex PCR; TCRdb's copy has only in-frame clones and leaves some out. The sample contains some 10,000 clones, around 67% of which appear only once. The sequencing sample was made of peripheral blood mononuclear cells (PBMCs). The source is a boy younger than 18.

The chain joins TRBV5-8 to TRBJ1-3; perhaps TRBD1 as D (5 bases). CDR3 size: 15 residues. The V and J ends lost 0 bases and 2 bases respectively, with 9 bases between them. Germline V gene data show CDR1 as SGHTS and CDR2 as YDEGEE. CDR3 nucleotides: TGTGCCAGCAGCTTGGAAGGGGTGACTGGAAACACCATATATTTT. This gives the protein CASSLEGVTGNTIYF.

The chain is built from TRBV9 and TRBJ1-5, with D unclear. V lost 3 bases to trimming and J lost 1 base, with 8 bases between them. Germline V gives CDR1 SGDLS, CDR2 YYNGEE. The CDR3 has 14 residues. CDR3 loop: CASSAVPSNQPQHF. The DNA of the CDR3 is TGTGCCAGCAGCGCGGTCCCGAGCAATCAGCCCCAGCATTTT.

The chain joins TRBV18 to TRBJ1-5; 7 bases align to TRBD1. J was trimmed by 3 bases and V by 4 bases; bases with no gene match: 6. The CDR3 is made up of 15 amino acids. Germline CDR1 reads KGHSH; CDR2 reads LQKENI. In DNA form, the CDR3 reads TGTGCCAGCTCACTGGGAGGACAGGCCAATCAGCCCCAGCATTTT. This codes for CASSLGGQANQPQHF.

The gene calls are TRBV19 and TRBJ2-6, with D perhaps TRBD2 (6 bases). V gave up 5 bases and J gave up 1 base, with 12 bases separating them. This CDR3 region has 16 residues. Germline V gene data show CDR1 as LNHDA and CDR2 as SQIVND (reference sequence). The CDR3 region is CASSAGGRSGANVLTF. The CDR3 DNA is TGTGCCAGTAGTGCCGGGGGAAGGTCTGGGGCCAACGTCCTGACTTTC.

By sample share, this clone is medium-sized. V and J are TRBV7-6 and TRBJ2-7; D gene ambiguous. This CDR3 has 15 amino acids. Trimming took 1 base from V and 1 from J, leaving 11 bases between them. CDR1 is SGHVS and CDR2 is FNYEAQ in the germline V gene. The CDR3 is CASSLEGLQSYEQYF. In nucleotides, the CDR3 is TGTGCCAGCAGCTTAGAAGGGCTTCAGTCCTACGAGCAGTACTTC.

This chain joins TRBV10-3 and TRBJ2-2; D is unclear. CDR1 and CDR2 from the germline V gene are ENHRY and SYGVKD. V lost 2 bases, J lost 7 bases, and 5 bases lay in between. This CDR3 comprises 12 residues. CDR3 loop: CAISEGNGELFF. The CDR3 coding sequence is TGTGCCATCAGTGAGGGGAACGGGGAGCTGTTTTTT.

This rearrangement joins TRBV6-6 to TRBJ2-7; 8 bases align to TRBD1. The CDR3 extends over 15 amino acids. Germline V gives CDR1 MNHNY, CDR2 SVGAGI (reference sequence). J lost 4 bases, V lost 0 bases, and 5 bases had no gene match. The CDR3 DNA sequence: TGTGCCAGCAGTTACTCTGGGACAGGACATTACGAGCAGTACTTC. Translation: CASSYSGTGHYEQYF.

The chain uses TRBV7-3 and TRBJ2-1; 8 bases agree with TRBD2. The germline CDR1 and CDR2 sequences are SGHTA and FQGTGA. V was clipped by 1 base and J by 7 bases; unmatched bases: 12. The CDR3 length is 17 residues. As DNA, the CDR3 is TGTGCCAGCAGCTTAATAGGAGGGCGGGAGGTCGTTAATGAGCAGTTCTTC. It encodes CASSLIGGREVVNEQFF.

The V and J genes are TRBV7-3 and TRBJ1-1; TRBD1 matches 10 bases. J lost 4 bases, V lost 3 bases, and 5 bases had no gene match. Germline values: CDR1 SGHTA, CDR2 FQGTGA. This CDR3 region has 15 residues. The CDR3 sequence: CASSLTGQGVTEAFF. For the CDR3, the DNA is TGTGCCAGCAGCTTGACCGGACAGGGGGTCACTGAAGCTTTCTTT.

The chain has TRBV6-5 and TRBJ1-1; D is undetermined. The CDR3 is made up of 13 amino acids. CDR1 MNHEY and CDR2 SVGAGI come from the germline V gene. The V end was cut by 5 bases, the J end by 1 base, with 8 bases between. CDR3 in DNA: TGTGCCAGCAGTCCTCTTAGGAACACTGAAGCTTTCTTT. Residues: CASSPLRNTEAFF.

CDR3 nucleotide sequence: TGTGCCAGTAGTTCCCTTTGGGGGTATCAAGAGACCCAGTACTTC. This encodes CASSSLWGYQETQYF. The genes are TRBV19 and TRBJ2-5; D is perhaps TRBD1 or TRBD2 (5 bases each). Germline CDR1 LNHDA, CDR2 SQIVND (reference sequence). Trimming shortened V by 5 bases and J by 2 bases, and 15 bases separated the two germline ends. CDR3 length: 15 residues.

The V call is TRBV6-5, the J call TRBJ1-1, with D possibly matching TRBD1 (5 bases). Per the germline V gene, CDR1 is MNHEY and CDR2 is SVGAGI. The CDR3 length is 13 residues. The ends were cut back, 4 bases at V and 8 bases at J, with 14 bases in the middle. The CDR3 DNA is TGTGCCAGCAGTTCACTCAGGGCCGGCGAAGCTTTCTTT. This sequence encodes CASSSLRAGEAFF.

This clone is a singleton in its sample. The chain joins TRBV7-8 to TRBJ2-7; TRBD2 matches 11 bases. CDR3 length: 16 residues. Germline CDR1 and CDR2: SGHVS and FQNEAQ. The ends lost 2 bases at V and 2 bases at J; junction bases unmatched: 5. In DNA, the CDR3 is TGTGCCAGCAGCTTAACGATTAGCGGGGGGGCCTACGAGCAGTACTTC. It specifies CASSLTISGGAYEQYF.

This rearrangement joins TRBV5-1 to TRBJ2-5; D possibly corresponds to TRBD1 (7 bases). Trimming stripped 3 bases from V and 5 bases from J, with 17 bases between. The CDR3 covers 15 residues. CDR1 and CDR2 (germline): SGHRS, YFSETQ. CDR3 loop: CASSWQEGAKETQYF. CDR3 nucleotide sequence: TGCGCCAGCAGCTGGCAGGAGGGGGCGAAGGAGACCCAGTACTTC.

This clone was seen only once. The chain employs TRBV5-4 and TRBJ2-7; no clear D gene. Germline V gene lookup returns CDR1 SGHNT and CDR2 YYREEE (reference sequence). The V end lost 0 bases, the J end lost 1 base, and 11 bases lay between the germline ends. The CDR3 length is 15 residues. DNA for the CDR3: TGTGCCAGCAGCTTGGACGGTTCAGGTTCCTACGAGCAGTACTTC. Translated: CASSLDGSGSYEQYF.

The V and J genes are TRBV7-9 and TRBJ1-1; tentative D call: TRBD1 (5 bases). This CDR3 has 13 amino acids. Trimming removed 4 bases at V and 8 bases at J, with 14 bases between. The germline V gene has CDR1 SEHNR and CDR2 FQNEAQ (reference sequence). In DNA form, the CDR3 reads TGTGCCAGCAGCTCCCGAGGCGGGGGAGAAGCTTTCTTT. Translating it yields CASSSRGGGEAFF.

The chain combines TRBV18 with TRBJ2-7, with D perhaps being TRBD1 or TRBD2 (5 bases each). The CDR3 runs 14 residues. Trimming cost V 4 bases and J 3 bases, with 13 bases left between them. Germline V gives CDR1 KGHSH, CDR2 LQKENI. The DNA for the CDR3 is TGTGCCAGCTCACGTCTCCGGGGCCTCTACGAGCAGTACTTC. It codes for CASSRLRGLYEQYF. Variable domain in full (rest from reference TRBV18 and TRBJ2-7): NAGVMQNPRHLVRRRGQEARLRCSPMKGHSHVYWYRQLPEEGLKFMVYLQKENIIDESGMPKERFSAEFPKEGPSILRIQQVVRGDSAAYFCASSRLRGLYEQYFGPGTRLTVT.

This clone has only a few counts. This chain joins TRBV10-3 and TRBJ2-1; the match to TRBD2 covers 9 bases. The CDR3 sequence is 15 residues long. With V trimmed by 2 bases and J by 10 bases, 9 bases remained unmatched. From germline, CDR1 is ENHRY and CDR2 SYGVKD. CDR3 sequence: CAISEPHSSGNEQFF. DNA for the CDR3: TGTGCCATCAGTGAGCCTCACTCTAGCGGGAACGAGCAGTTCTTC.

J is TRBJ1-1 and V is TRBV7-9, with D tentatively TRBD1 (5 bases). Germline V lookup: CDR1 SEHNR, CDR2 FQNEAQ (reference sequence). This CDR3 is 13 amino acids long. Between the trimmed V and J ends, which lost 1 base and 7 bases, there was a span of 10 bases. CDR3 nucleotide sequence: TGTGCCAGCAGCTTAGTCAATGGGGGTGAAGCTTTCTTT. Its translation is CASSLVNGGEAFF.

A few counts support this clone. The chain joins TRBV28 to TRBJ1-1; D might be TRBD1 (6 bases). Trimming pared 7 bases from V and 3 bases from J, leaving 12 bases between. The CDR3 runs to 13 residues. CDR1 MDHEN and CDR2 SYDVKM come from the germline V gene. Here the CDR3 DNA reads TGTGCCAGCACCCAAGGGGGGCACACTGAAGCTTTCTTT. It encodes CASTQGGHTEAFF. The full variable domain, with the rest looked up from reference TRBV28 and TRBJ1-1, is DVKVTQSSRYLVKRTGEKVFLECVQDMDHENMFWYRQDPGLGLRLIYFSYDVKMKEKGDIPEGYSVSREKKERFSLILESASTNQTSMYLCASTQGGHTEAFFGQGTRLTVV.

The V call is TRBV7-3, the J call TRBJ2-1; TRBD2 aligns across 7 bases. The CDR3 spans 17 residues. Germline values: CDR1 SGHTA, CDR2 FQGTGA. V lost 5 bases to trimming and J lost 0 bases; unmatched junction nucleotides: 10. As DNA, the CDR3 is TGTGCCAGCAGCCCTAAAGCGGGACGATACTCCTACAATGAGCAGTTCTTC. It codes for CASSPKAGRYSYNEQFF.

V is TRBV19 and J is TRBJ2-7; no reliable D call. V was clipped by 7 bases and J by 0 bases, with 13 bases between them. The germline CDR1 and CDR2 sequences are LNHDA and SQIVND (reference sequence). The CDR3 covers 14 residues. Here the CDR3 reads CASTRGRSSYEQYF. CDR3 in DNA: TGTGCCAGTACCAGAGGAAGAAGCTCCTACGAGCAGTACTTC.

This chain uses TRBV5-1 with TRBJ2-7; 12 positions agree with TRBD2. The CDR3 contains 13 residues. Trimming removed 4 bases from V and 7 bases from J; junction bases left unmatched: 3. Germline CDR1 and CDR2: SGHRS and YFSETQ. The CDR3 coding sequence is TGCGCCAGCAGCCCAGGACTAGCGGGAGAGCAGTACTTC. This sequence encodes CASSPGLAGEQYF.

The rearrangement links TRBV27 to TRBJ2-5; D remains ambiguous. Looked up from germline, CDR1 is MNHEY and CDR2 is SMNVEV (reference sequence). The germline V and J ends were trimmed by 5 bases and 0 bases, with 10 bases remaining between them. The CDR3 covers 14 residues. CDR3 region: CASSTSRNQETQYF. CDR3 bases: TGTGCCAGCAGTACCTCTAGGAACCAAGAGACCCAGTACTTC.